This is a list of T cell receptor beta chains from one sample in a study of blood T cell repertoires in COVID-19. Produced via immunoSEQ multiplex PCR; TCRdb's table is partial and in-frame only. The data show 150,000 to 200,000 clones, 70% to 90% seen once. The sequenced sample was peripheral blood. These receptors originate from a man aged 18 to 35 who had recovered from COVID-19. Each CDR3 is given with its conserved first and last residue.

V: TRBV10-3
J: TRBJ2-2
CDR3: CAIRTGGSGELFF

V: TRBV4-2
J: TRBJ2-5
CDR3: CASSQDTSGRAQETQYF

V: TRBV6-5
J: TRBJ1-4
CDR3: CASSKVTGEKLFF

V: TRBV5-4
J: TRBJ2-1
CDR3: CASTQRDRARNEQFF

V: TRBV7-6
J: TRBJ2-2
CDR3: CASSKTAARPGGTGELFF

V: TRBV30
J: TRBJ2-2
CDR3: CAWSDGGQVAGELFF

V: TRBV19
J: TRBJ1-1
CDR3: CASSMLGEVYAFF

V: TRBV9
J: TRBJ2-1
CDR3: CASSDLAGSSYNEQFF

V: TRBV7-9
J: TRBJ2-7
CDR3: CASSLQGYEQYF

V: TRBV7-9
J: TRBJ1-1
CDR3: CASSSTFKRNTEAFF

V: TRBV19
J: TRBJ2-7
CDR3: CASSMVGHGTNEQYF

V: TRBV27
J: TRBJ2-2
CDR3: CASRPSGVHRTGELFF

V: TRBV4-3
J: TRBJ2-1
CDR3: CASSQDASRTYNEQFF

V: TRBV27
J: TRBJ1-6
CDR3: CASRKGESYNSPLHF

V: TRBV20-1
J: TRBJ1-5
CDR3: CSASPPDNSNQPQHF

V: TRBV5-1
J: TRBJ2-5
CDR3: CASSTSAGGPYVKTQYF

V: TRBV5-4
J: TRBJ1-2
CDR3: CASSITGGDNYGYTF

V: TRBV27
J: TRBJ1-2
CDR3: CASSPNVGTAYGYTF

V: TRBV30
J: TRBJ2-1
CDR3: CAWGLAGGPYNEQFF

V: TRBV15
J: TRBJ1-5
CDR3: CATSNSLDRVVEPQHF